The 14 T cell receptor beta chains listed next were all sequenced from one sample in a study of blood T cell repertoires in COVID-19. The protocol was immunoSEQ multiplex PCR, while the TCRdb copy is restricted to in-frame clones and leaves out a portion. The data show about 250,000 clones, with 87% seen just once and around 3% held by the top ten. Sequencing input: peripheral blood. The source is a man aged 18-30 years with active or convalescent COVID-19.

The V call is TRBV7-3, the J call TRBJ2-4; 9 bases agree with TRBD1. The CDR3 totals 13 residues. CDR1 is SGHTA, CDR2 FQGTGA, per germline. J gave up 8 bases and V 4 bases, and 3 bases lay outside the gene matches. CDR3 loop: CASSSGDRDIQYF. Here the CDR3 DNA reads TGTGCCAGCAGCTCGGGGGACAGGGACATTCAGTACTTC.

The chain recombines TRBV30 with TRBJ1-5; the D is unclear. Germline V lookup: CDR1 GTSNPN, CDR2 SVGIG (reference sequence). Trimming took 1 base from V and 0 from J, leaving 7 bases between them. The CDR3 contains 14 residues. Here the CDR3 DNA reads TGTGCCTGGAGTGCCGGGATTAGCAATCAGCCCCAGCATTTT. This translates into CAWSAGISNQPQHF.

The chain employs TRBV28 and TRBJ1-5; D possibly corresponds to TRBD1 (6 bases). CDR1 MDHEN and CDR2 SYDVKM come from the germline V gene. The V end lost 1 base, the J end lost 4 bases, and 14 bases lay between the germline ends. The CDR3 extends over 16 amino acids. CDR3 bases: TGTGCCAGCAGTTTATCCGGGACAATAACTAATCAGCCCCAGCATTTT. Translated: CASSLSGTITNQPQHF.

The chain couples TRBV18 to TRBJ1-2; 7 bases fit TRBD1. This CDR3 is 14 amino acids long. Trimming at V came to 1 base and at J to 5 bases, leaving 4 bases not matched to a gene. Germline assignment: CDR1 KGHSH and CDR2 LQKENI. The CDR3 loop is CASSPQAGGYGYTF. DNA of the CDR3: TGTGCCAGCTCACCACAGGCAGGGGGATATGGCTACACCTTC.

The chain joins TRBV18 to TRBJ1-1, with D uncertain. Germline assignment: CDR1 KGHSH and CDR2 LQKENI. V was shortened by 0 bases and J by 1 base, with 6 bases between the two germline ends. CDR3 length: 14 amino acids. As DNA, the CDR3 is TGTGCCAGCTCACCACCTACACCGAACACTGAAGCTTTCTTT. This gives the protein CASSPPTPNTEAFF.

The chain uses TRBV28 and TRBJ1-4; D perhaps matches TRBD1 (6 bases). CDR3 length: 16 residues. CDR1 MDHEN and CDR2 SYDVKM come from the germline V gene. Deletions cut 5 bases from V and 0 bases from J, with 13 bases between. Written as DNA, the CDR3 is TGTGCCAGCAGTCCAGGGGCCTCAGCAACTAATGAAAAACTGTTTTTT. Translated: CASSPGASATNEKLFF.

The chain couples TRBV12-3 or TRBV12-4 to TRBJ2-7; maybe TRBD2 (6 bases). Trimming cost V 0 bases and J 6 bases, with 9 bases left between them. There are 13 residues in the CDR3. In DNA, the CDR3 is TGTGCCAGCAGTTTAGCTACTAGCTCCGAGCAGTACTTC. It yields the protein CASSLATSSEQYF.

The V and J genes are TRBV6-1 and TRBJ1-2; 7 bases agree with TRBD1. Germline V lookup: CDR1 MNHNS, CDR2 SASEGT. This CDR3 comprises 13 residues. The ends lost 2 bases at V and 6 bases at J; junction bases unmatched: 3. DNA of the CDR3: TGTGCCAGCAGTGAAACAGGGGCGGATGGCTACACCTTC. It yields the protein CASSETGADGYTF.

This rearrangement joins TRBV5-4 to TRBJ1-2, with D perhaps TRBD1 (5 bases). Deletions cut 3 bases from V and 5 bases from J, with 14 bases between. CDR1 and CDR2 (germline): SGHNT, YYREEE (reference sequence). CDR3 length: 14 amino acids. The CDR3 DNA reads TGTGCCAGCAGCTCCGCCCAGGAGGGGTATGGCTACACCTTC. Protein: CASSSAQEGYGYTF.

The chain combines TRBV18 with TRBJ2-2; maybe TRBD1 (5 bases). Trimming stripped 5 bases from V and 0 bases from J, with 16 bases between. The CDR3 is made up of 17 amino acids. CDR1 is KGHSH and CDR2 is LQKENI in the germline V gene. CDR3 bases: TGTGCCAGCTCATCCGAGAGCAGGGCTGCGAACACCGGGGAGCTGTTTTTT. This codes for CASSSESRAANTGELFF.

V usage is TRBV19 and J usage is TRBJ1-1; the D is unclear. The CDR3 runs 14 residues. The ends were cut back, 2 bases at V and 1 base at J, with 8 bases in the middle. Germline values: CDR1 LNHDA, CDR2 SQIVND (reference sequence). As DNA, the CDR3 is TGTGCCAGTAGTATAATACAGACGAACACTGAAGCTTTCTTT. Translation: CASSIIQTNTEAFF.

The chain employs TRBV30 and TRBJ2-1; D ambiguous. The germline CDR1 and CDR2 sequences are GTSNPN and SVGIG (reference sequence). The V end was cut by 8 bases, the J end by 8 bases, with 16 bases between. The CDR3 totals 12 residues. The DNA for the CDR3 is TGTGCCCTAATCGCCAACTTGGATGAGCAGTTCTTC. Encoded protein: CALIANLDEQFF.

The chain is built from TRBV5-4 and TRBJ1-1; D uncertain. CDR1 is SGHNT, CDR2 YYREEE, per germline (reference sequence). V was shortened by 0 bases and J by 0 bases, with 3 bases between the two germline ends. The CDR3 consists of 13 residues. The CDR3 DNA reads TGTGCCAGCAGCTTGGGTATGAACACTGAAGCTTTCTTT. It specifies CASSLGMNTEAFF.

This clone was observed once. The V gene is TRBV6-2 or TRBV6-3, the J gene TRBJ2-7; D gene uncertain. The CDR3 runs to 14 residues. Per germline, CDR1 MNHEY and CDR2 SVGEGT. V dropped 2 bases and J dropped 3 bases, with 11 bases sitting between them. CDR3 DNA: TGTGCCAGCAGTTACCTCCCAGGAAACTACGAGCAGTACTTC. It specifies CASSYLPGNYEQYF.